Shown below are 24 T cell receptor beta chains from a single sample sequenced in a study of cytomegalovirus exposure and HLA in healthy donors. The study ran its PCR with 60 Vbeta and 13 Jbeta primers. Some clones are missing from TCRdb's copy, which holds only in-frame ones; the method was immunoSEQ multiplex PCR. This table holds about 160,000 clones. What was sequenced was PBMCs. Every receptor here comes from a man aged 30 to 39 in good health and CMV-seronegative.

CDR3 region: CARWRTGIYEQYF. In DNA, the CDR3 is TGCGCCCGGTGGCGGACAGGGATCTACGAGCAGTACTTC. The V call is TRBV4-3, the J call TRBJ2-7; 8 bases match TRBD1. The V and J ends lost 11 bases and 3 bases, in that order; junction bases with no gene match: 9. Per germline, CDR1 LGHNA and CDR2 YSLEER. The length of the CDR3 is 13 residues.

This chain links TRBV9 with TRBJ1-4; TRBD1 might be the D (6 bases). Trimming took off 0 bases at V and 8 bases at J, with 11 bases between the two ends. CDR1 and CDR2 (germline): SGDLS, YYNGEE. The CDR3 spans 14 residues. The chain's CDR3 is CASSVEGGYEKLFF. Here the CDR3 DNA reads TGTGCCAGCAGCGTAGAAGGGGGATACGAAAAACTGTTTTTT.

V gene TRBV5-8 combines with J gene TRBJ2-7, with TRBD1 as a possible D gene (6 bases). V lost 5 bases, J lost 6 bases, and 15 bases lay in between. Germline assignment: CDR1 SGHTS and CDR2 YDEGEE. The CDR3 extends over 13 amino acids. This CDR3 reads CASRVTGFGEQYF. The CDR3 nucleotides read TGTGCCAGCAGGGTAACAGGGTTCGGCGAGCAGTACTTC.

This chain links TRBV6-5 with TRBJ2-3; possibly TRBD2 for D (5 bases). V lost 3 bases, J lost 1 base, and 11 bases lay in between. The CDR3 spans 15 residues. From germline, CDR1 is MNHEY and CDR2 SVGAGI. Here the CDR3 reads CASSYGVEGTDTQYF. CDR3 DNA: TGTGCCAGCAGTTATGGGGTGGAGGGCACAGATACGCAGTATTTT.

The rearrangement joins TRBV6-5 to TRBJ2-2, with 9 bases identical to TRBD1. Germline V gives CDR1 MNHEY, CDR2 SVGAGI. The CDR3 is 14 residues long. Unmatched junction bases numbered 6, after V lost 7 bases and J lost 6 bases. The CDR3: CASKTQGAAGELFF. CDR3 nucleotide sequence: TGTGCCAGCAAAACACAGGGGGCGGCCGGGGAGCTGTTTTTT.

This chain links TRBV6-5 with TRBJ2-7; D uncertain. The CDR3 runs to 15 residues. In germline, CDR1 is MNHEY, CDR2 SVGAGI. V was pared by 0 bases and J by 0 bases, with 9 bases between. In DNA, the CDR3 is TGTGCCAGCAGTTACTCGAGTGCCTCCTCCTACGAGCAGTACTTC. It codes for CASSYSSASSYEQYF.

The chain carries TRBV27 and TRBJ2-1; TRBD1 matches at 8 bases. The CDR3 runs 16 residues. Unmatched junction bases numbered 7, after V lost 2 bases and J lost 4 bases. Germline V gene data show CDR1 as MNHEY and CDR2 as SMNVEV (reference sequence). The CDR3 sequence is CASSLRQGARYNEQFF. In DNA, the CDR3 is TGTGCCAGCAGTTTACGTCAGGGGGCACGGTACAATGAGCAGTTCTTC.

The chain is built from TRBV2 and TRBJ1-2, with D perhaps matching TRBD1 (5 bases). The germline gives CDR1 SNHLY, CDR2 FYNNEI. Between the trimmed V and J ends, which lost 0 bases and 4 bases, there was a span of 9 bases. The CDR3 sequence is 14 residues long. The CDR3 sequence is CASSEARQGYGYTF. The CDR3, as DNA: TGTGCCAGCAGTGAAGCGCGGCAGGGCTATGGCTACACCTTC.

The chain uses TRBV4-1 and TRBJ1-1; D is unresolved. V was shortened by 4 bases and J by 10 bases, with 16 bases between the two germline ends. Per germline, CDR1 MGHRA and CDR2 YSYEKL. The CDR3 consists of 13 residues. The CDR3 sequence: CASSPSALPGAFF. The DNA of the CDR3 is TGCGCCAGCAGCCCCTCCGCGCTCCCCGGAGCTTTCTTT.

The DNA of the CDR3 is TGCGCCAGCAGCCAAGATCTGGGGCAGGGCTCCCCCTACGAGCAGTACTTC. Residues: CASSQDLGQGSPYEQYF. This chain connects TRBV4-1 to TRBJ2-7, with D perhaps matching TRBD1 (5 bases). The CDR3 is 17 amino acids. Germline V gene data show CDR1 as MGHRA and CDR2 as YSYEKL. Trimming stripped 0 bases from V and 2 bases from J, with 17 bases between.

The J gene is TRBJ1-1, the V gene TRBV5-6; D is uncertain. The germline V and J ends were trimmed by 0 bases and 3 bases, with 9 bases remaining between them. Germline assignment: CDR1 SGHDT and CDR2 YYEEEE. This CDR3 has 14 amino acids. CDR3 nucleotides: TGTGCCAGCAGCTTGGTGGCGGCGGACACTGAAGCTTTCTTT. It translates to CASSLVAADTEAFF.

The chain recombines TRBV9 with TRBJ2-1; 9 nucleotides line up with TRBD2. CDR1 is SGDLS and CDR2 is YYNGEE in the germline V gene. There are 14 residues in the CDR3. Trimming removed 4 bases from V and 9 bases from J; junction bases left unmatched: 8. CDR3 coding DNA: TGTGCCAGCAGCCCAGCGGGAGGCTTGACTGAGCAGTTCTTC. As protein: CASSPAGGLTEQFF. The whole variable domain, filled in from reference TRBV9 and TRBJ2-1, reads DSGVTQTPKHLITATGQRVTLRCSPRSGDLSVYWYQQSLDQGLQFLIQYYNGEERAKGNILERFSAQQFPDLHSELNLSSLELGDSALYFCASSPAGGLTEQFFGPGTRLTVL.

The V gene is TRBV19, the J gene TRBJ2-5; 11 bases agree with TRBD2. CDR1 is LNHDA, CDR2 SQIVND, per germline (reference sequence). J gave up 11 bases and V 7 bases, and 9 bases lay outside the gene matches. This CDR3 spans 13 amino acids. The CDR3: CASTTSGRREQYF. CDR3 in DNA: TGTGCCAGTACTACTAGCGGGAGACGTGAGCAGTACTTC. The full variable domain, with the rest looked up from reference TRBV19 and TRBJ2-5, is DGGITQSPKYLFRKEGQNVTLSCEQNLNHDAMYWYRQDPGQGLRLIYYSQIVNDFQKGDIAEGYSVSREKKESFPLTVTSAQKNPTAFYLCASTTSGRREQYFGPGTRLLVL.

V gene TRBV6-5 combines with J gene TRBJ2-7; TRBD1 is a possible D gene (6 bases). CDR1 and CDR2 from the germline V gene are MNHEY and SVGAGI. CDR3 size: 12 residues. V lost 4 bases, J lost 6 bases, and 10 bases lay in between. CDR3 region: CASSSDSPEQYF. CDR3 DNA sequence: TGTGCCAGCAGTTCGGACAGTCCCGAGCAGTACTTC.

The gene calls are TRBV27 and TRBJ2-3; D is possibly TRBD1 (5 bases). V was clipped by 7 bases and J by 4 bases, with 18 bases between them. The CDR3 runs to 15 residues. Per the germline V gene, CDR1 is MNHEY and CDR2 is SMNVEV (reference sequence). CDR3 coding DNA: TGTGCCAGCAACCGCCTTATGGGCAGGGCAGATACGCAGTATTTT. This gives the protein CASNRLMGRADTQYF.

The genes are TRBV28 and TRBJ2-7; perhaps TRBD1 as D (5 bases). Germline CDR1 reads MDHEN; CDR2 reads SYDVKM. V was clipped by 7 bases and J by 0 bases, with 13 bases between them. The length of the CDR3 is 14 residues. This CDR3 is CASNSPGNSYEQYF. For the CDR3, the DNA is TGTGCCAGCAACTCCCCAGGGAACTCCTACGAGCAGTACTTC.

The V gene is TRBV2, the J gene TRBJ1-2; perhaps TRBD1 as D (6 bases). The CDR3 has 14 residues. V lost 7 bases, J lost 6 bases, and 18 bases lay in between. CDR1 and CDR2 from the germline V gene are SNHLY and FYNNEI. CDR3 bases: TGTGCCAGCACCAGACAGGAAGCTGGGGATGGCTACACCTTC. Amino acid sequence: CASTRQEAGDGYTF.

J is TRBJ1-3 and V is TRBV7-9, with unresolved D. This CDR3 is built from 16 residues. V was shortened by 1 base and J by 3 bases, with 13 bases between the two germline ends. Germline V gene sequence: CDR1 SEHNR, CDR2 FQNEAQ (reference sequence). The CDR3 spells CASSLGLSGYGNTIYF. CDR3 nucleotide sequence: TGTGCCAGCAGCTTAGGTCTATCGGGTTATGGAAACACCATATATTTT.

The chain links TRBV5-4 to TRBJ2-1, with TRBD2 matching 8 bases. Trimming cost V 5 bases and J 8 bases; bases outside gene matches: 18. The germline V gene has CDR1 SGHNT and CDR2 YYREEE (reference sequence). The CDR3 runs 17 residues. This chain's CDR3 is CASSVDGGTRVQDEQFF. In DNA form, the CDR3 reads TGTGCCAGCAGTGTTGATGGGGGGACTAGGGTTCAGGATGAGCAGTTCTTC.

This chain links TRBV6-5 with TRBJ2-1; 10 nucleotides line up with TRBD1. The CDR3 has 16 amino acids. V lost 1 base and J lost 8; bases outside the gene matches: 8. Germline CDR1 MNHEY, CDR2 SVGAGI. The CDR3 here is CASSYLWDRGRDEQFF. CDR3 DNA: TGTGCCAGCAGTTACTTATGGGACAGGGGTCGGGATGAGCAGTTCTTC.

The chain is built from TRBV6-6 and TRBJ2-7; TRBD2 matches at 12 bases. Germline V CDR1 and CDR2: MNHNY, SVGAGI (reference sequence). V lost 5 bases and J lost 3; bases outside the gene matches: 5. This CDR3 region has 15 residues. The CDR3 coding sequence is TGTGCCAGCAGTCCCCTAGCGGGAGGGCACTACGAGCAGTACTTC. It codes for CASSPLAGGHYEQYF.

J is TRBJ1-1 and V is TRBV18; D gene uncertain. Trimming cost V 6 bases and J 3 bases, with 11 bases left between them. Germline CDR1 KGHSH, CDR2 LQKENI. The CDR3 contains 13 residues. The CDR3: CASSSGGDTEAFF. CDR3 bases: TGTGCCAGCTCTAGTGGTGGAGACACTGAAGCTTTCTTT.

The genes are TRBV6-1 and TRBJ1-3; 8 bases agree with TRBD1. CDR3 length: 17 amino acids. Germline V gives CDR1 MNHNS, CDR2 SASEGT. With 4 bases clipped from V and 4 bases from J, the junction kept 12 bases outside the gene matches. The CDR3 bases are TGTGCCAGCAGTGCCTCACGCTTCGGGACAGGCGGAAACACCATATATTTT. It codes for CASSASRFGTGGNTIYF.

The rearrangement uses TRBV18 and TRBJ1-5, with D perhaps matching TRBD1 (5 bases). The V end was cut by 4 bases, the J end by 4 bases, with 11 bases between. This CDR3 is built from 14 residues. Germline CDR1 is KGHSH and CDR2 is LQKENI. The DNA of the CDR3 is TGTGCCAGCTCACTTGACAGCACGAATCAGCCCCAGCATTTT. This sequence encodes CASSLDSTNQPQHF.